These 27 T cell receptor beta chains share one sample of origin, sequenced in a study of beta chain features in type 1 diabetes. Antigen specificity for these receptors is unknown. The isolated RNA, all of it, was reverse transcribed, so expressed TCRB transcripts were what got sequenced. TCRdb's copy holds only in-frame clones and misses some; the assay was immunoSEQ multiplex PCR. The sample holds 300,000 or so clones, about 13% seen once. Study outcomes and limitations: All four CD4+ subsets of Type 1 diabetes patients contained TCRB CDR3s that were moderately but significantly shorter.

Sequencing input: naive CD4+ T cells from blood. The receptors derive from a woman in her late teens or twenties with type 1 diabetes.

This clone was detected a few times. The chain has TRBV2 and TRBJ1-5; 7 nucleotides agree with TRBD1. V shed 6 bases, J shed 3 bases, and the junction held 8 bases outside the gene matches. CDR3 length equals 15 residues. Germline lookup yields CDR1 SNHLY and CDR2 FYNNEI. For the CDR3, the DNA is TGTGCCAGCAGCGATACAGGGGTAAACAATCAGCCCCAGCATTTT. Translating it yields CASSDTGVNNQPQHF.

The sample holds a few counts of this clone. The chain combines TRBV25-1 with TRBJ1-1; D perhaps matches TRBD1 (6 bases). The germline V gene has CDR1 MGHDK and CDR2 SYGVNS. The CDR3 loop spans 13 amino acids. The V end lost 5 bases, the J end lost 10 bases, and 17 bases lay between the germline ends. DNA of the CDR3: TGTGCCAGCAGTTTAGTACAGGGAAGACCAGCTTTCTTT. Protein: CASSLVQGRPAFF.

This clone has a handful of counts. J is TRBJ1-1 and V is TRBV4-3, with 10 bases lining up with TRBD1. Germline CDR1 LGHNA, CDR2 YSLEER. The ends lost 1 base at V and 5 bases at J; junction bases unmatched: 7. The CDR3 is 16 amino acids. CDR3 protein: CASSQAHGQGGTEAFF. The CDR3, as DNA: TGCGCCAGCAGCCAAGCCCACGGACAGGGGGGGACTGAAGCTTTCTTT.

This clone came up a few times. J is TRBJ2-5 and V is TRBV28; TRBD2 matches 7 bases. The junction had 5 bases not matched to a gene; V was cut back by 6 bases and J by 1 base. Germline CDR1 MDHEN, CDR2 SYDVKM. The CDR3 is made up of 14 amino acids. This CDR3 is CASSPSGSQETQYF. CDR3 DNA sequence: TGTGCCAGCAGCCCTAGCGGAAGCCAAGAGACCCAGTACTTC.

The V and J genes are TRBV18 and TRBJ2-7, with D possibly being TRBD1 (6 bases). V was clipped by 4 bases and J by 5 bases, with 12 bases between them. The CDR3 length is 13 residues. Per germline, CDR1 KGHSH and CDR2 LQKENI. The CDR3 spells CASSRLQGNEQYF. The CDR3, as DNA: TGTGCCAGCTCACGCCTACAGGGTAACGAGCAGTACTTC.

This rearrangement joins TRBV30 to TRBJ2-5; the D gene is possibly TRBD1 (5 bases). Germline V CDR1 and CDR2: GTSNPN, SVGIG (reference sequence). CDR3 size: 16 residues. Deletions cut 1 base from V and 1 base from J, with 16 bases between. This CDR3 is CAWSGWVRVAQETQYF. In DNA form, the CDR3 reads TGTGCCTGGAGTGGTTGGGTCAGGGTAGCCCAAGAGACCCAGTACTTC.

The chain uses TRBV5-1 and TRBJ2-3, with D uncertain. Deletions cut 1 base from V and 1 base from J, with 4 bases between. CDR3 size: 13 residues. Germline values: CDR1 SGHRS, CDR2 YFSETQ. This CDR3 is CASSLTGTDTQYF. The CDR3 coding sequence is TGCGCCAGCAGCTTGACTGGCACAGATACGCAGTATTTT.

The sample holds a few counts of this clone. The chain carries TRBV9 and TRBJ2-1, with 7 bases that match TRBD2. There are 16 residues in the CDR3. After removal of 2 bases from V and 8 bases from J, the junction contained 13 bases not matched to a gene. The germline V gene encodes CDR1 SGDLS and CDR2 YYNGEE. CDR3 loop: CASSVGTKLRGHEQFF. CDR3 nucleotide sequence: TGTGCCAGCAGCGTTGGGACTAAGCTTCGCGGGCATGAGCAGTTCTTC. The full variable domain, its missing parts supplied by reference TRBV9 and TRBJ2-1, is DSGVTQTPKHLITATGQRVTLRCSPRSGDLSVYWYQQSLDQGLQFLIQYYNGEERAKGNILERFSAQQFPDLHSELNLSSLELGDSALYFCASSVGTKLRGHEQFFGPGTRLTVL.

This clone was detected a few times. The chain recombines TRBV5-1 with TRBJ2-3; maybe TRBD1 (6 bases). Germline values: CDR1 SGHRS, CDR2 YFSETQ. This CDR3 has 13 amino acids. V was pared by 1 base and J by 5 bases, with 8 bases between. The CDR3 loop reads CASSLRQEDTQYF. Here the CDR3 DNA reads TGCGCCAGCAGCTTGCGACAGGAAGATACGCAGTATTTT.

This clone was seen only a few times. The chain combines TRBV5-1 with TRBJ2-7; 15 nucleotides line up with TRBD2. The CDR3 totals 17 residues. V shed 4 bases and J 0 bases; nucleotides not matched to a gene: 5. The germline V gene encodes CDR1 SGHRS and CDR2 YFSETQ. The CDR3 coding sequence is TGCGCCAGCAGCCCGGGACTAGCGGGAGGCCCCTCCTACGAGCAGTACTTC. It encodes CASSPGLAGGPSYEQYF. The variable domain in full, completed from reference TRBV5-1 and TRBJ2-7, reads KAGVTQTPRYLIKTRGQQVTLSCSPISGHRSVSWYQQTPGQGLQFLFEYFSETQRNKGNFPGRFSGRQFSNSRSEMNVSTLELGDSALYLCASSPGLAGGPSYEQYFGPGTRLTVT.

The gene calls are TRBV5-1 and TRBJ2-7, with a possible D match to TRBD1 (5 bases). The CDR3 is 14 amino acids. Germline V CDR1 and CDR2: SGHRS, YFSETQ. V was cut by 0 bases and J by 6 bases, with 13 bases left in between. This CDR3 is CASSLEGLSGEQYV. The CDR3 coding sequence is TGCGCCAGCAGCTTGGAGGGGCTATCGGGCGAGCAGTACGTC.

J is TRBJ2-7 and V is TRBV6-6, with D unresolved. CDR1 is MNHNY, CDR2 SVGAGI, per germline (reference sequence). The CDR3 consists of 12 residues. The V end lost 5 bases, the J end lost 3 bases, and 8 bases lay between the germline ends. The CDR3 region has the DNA TGTGCCAGCAGTCTCCAGTTCTACGAGCAGTACTTC. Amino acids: CASSLQFYEQYF.

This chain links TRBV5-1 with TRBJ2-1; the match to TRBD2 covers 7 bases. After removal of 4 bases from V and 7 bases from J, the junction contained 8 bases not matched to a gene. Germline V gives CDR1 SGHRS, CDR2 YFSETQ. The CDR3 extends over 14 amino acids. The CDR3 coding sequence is TGCGCCAGCAGCAGGACTAGGGCGGGTAATGAGCAGTTCTTC. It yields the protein CASSRTRAGNEQFF.

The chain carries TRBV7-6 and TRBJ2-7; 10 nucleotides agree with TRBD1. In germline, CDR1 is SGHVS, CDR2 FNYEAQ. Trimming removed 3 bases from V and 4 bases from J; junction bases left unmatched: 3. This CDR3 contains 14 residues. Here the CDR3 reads CASSLDRGAYEQYF. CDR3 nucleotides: TGTGCCAGCAGCTTGGACAGGGGGGCGTACGAGCAGTACTTC.

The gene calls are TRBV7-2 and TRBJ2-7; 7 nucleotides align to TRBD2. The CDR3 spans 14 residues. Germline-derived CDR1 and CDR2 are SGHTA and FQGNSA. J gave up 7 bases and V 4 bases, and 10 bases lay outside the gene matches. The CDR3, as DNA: TGTGCCAGCAGCTGGCGGGGAAGAGCGGGAGAGCAGTACTTC. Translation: CASSWRGRAGEQYF. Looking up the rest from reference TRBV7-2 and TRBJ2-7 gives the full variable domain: GAGVSQSPSNKVTEKGKDVELRCDPISGHTALYWYRQSLGQGLEFLIYFQGNSAPDKSGLPSDRFSAERTGGSVSTLTIQRTQQEDSAVYLCASSWRGRAGEQYFGPGTRLTVT.

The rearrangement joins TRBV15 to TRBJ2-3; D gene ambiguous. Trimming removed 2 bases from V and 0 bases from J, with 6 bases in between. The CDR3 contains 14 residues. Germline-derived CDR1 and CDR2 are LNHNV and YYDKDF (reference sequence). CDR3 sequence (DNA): TGTGCCACCAGCAGACAGGCTAGCACAGATACGCAGTATTTT. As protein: CATSRQASTDTQYF.

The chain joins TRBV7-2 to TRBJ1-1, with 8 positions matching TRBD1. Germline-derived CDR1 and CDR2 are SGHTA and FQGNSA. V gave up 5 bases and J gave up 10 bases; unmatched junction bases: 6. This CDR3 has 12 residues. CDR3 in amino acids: CASSPWTGRAFF. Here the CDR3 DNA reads TGTGCCAGCAGCCCATGGACAGGGCGAGCTTTCTTT.

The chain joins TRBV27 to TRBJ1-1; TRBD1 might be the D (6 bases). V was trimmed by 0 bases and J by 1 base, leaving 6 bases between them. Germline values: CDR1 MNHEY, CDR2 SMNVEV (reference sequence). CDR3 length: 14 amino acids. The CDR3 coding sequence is TGTGCCAGCAGTTTATCGACAGGGAACACTGAAGCTTTCTTT. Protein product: CASSLSTGNTEAFF.

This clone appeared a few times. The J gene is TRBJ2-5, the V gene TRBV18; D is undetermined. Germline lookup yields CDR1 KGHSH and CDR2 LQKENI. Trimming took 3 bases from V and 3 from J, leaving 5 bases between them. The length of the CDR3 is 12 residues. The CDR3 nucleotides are TGTGCCAGCTCACCCAGTAAAGAGACCCAGTACTTC. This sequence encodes CASSPSKETQYF.

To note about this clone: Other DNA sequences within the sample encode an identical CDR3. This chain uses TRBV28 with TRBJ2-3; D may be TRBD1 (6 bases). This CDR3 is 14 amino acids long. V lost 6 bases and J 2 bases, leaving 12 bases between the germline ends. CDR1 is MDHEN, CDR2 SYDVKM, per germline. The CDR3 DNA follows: TGTGCCAGCAGCCTTACAGGGTCCACAGATACGCAGTATTTT. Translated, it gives CASSLTGSTDTQYF.

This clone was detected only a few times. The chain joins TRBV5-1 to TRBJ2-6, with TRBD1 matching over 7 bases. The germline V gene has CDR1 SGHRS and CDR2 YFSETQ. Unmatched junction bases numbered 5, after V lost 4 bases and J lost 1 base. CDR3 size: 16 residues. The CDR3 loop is CASSRQGASGANVLTF. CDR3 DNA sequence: TGCGCCAGCAGCCGACAGGGTGCGTCTGGGGCCAACGTCCTGACTTTC.

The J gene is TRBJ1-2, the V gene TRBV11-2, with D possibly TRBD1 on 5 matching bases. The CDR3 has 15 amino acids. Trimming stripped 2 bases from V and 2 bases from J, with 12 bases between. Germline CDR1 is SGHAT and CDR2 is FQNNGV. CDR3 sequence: CASSLWGGSNYGYTF. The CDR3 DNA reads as TGTGCCAGCAGCTTATGGGGGGGTTCCAACTATGGCTACACCTTC.

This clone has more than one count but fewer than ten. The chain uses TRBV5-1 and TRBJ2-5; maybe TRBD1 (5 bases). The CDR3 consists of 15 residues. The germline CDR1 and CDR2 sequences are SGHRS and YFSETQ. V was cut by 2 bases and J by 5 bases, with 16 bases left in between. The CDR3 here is CASSLSRINRETQYF. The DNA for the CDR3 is TGCGCCAGCAGCTTAAGCAGAATAAACAGGGAGACCCAGTACTTC. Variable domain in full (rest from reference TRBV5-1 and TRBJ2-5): KAGVTQTPRYLIKTRGQQVTLSCSPISGHRSVSWYQQTPGQGLQFLFEYFSETQRNKGNFPGRFSGRQFSNSRSEMNVSTLELGDSALYLCASSLSRINRETQYFGPGTRLLVL.

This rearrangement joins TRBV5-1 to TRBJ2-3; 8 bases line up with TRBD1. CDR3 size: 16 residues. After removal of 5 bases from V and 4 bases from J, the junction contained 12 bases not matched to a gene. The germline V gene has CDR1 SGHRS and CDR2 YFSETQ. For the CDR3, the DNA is TGCGCCAGCAGTTCCCGGGCAGGGGGCATCCCAGATACGCAGTATTTT. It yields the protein CASSSRAGGIPDTQYF.

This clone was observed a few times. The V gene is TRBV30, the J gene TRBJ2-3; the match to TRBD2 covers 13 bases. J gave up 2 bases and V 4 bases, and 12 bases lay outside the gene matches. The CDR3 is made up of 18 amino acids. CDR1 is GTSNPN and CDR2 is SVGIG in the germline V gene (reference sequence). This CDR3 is CAWTKTSGRSPITDTQYF. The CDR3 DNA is TGTGCCTGGACAAAGACTAGCGGGAGGTCCCCAATCACAGATACGCAGTATTTT.

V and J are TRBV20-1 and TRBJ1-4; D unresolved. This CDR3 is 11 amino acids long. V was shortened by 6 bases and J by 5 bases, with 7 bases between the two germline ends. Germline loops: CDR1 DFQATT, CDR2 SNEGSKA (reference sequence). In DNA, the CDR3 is TGCAGTGCGGCGGGGAATGAAAAACTGTTTTTT. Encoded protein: CSAAGNEKLFF.

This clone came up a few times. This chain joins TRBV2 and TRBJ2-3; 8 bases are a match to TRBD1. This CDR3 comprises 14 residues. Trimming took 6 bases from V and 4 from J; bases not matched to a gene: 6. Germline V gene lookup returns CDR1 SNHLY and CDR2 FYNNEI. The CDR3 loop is CASSGDRFPDTQYF. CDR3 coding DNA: TGTGCCAGCAGCGGGGACAGGTTCCCAGATACGCAGTATTTT. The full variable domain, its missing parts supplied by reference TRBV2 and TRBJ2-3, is EPEVTQTPSHQVTQMGQEVILRCVPISNHLYFYWYRQILGQKVEFLVSFYNNEISEKSEIFDDQFSVERPDGSNFTLKIRSTKLEDSAMYFCASSGDRFPDTQYFGPGTRLTVL.